This T cell receptor (beta chain) emerged from a study of neurological immune-mediated disorders. Individuals who volunteered at a blood bank located in Maryland, USA, made up the group of healthy controls. 5'RACE generated cDNA with 10-nucleotide random UMIs. TCRdb itself ran the 5' RACE reads through MiXCR, one entry per CDR3 protein. The table records over 25,000 distinct CDR3 sequences, roughly 21% of them present only once. This clonotype was counted many times. The sequenced sample was PBMCs. This clonotype was sampled from a woman aged 60-75 years in good health.

CDR3 nucleotides: TGCAGTGCTAGAGTCATAGCGGGAGGGAGGAATGAGCAGTTCTTC. Its translation is CSARVIAGGRNEQFF. This chain links TRBV20-1 with TRBJ2-1, with 11 nucleotides matching TRBD2. The germline V gene has CDR1 DFQATT and CDR2 SNEGSKA (reference sequence). The V segment lost 1 base and the J segment 7 bases; nucleotides outside the gene matches: 6. The CDR3 is 15 residues long.